This T cell receptor beta chain derives from a study of human T cells and chemical hapten exposure. Study-wide background: Patch tests put 0.01% DPC on the upper back, read at 6 days. There were per-sample TCR yield variations, arising mainly from small pooled library volume differences.

V was clipped by 6 bases and J by 6 bases; unmatched bases: 5. The CDR3 has 13 amino acids. Germline CDR1 is SGHAT and CDR2 is FQNNGV. This clonotype has a count of ten or more. The time point is: pre-sensitization, week 0. Treatment specified: therapeutic diphenylcyclopropenone sensitization with weekly scalp DPC. Donation of samples came from alopecia patients who were 18 to 70 years old and suitable for DPC. TCRdb re-called the RACE reads with MiXCR, one entry per CDR3 protein. The sample records more than 80,000 distinct CDR3 sequences, about 12% being singletons. The rearrangement links TRBV11-2 to TRBJ2-7, with 10 bases identical to TRBD1. Sequencing used whole blood, obtained in connection with sensitization to the hapten diphenylcyclopropenone (DPC). The TCR originated in a woman between 50 and 59 years old with alopecia areata. Some clones in this sample may be carry-over from other donors' samples. The CDR3 region is CASSPGQGSEQYF. The CDR3, as DNA: TGTGCCAGCAGTCCGGGACAGGGGTCCGAGCAGTACTTC.